These 22 T cell receptor beta chains were all obtained from the same sample, sequenced in a study of blood T cell repertoires in COVID-19. Profiled with immunoSEQ multiplex PCR; TCRdb holds only in-frame clones, not every one. The sample has 170,000 or so clones; about 86% are singletons. Sequencing was done on a sample of peripheral blood. The receptors here all came from a man over 45 with active or convalescent COVID-19.

V is TRBV18 and J is TRBJ2-6, with 7 positions matching TRBD1. CDR1 KGHSH and CDR2 LQKENI come from the germline V gene. Trimming cost V 1 base and J 4 bases; bases outside gene matches: 7. There are 17 residues in the CDR3. The CDR3 DNA reads TGTGCCAGCTCACCACTGACAGGGATAGGAGGGGCCAACGTCCTGACTTTC. It specifies CASSPLTGIGGANVLTF.

This chain uses TRBV30 with TRBJ1-5; D ambiguous. CDR1 and CDR2 from the germline V gene are GTSNPN and SVGIG (reference sequence). V shed 4 bases and J shed 2 bases, with 15 bases lying between them. This CDR3 comprises 15 residues. Here the CDR3 reads CAWKPETGGNQPQHF. The CDR3 DNA reads as TGTGCCTGGAAACCTGAAACGGGAGGCAATCAGCCCCAGCATTTT.

The chain carries TRBV7-2 and TRBJ2-3; D is undetermined. The CDR3 contains 15 residues. Germline CDR1 SGHTA, CDR2 FQGNSA. Trimming took 5 bases from V and 4 from J, leaving 16 bases between them. This chain's CDR3 is CASSQLTIYSDTQYF. The CDR3 DNA is TGTGCCAGCAGCCAACTAACAATCTACTCAGATACGCAGTATTTT.

In DNA form, the CDR3 reads TGTGCCAGCAGCCCAGGACAAGCCGTCTCTGGAAACACCATATATTTT. Protein sequence: CASSPGQAVSGNTIYF. The V call is TRBV9, the J call TRBJ1-3, with D perhaps TRBD1 (5 bases). The V and J ends lost 4 bases and 0 bases respectively, with 14 bases between them. CDR3 size: 16 residues. Germline V gene lookup returns CDR1 SGDLS and CDR2 YYNGEE.

The chain employs TRBV19 and TRBJ1-4, with TRBD1 matching over 9 bases. V lost 5 bases to trimming and J lost 6 bases; unmatched junction nucleotides: 7. Per the germline V gene, CDR1 is LNHDA and CDR2 is SQIVND (reference sequence). There are 15 residues in the CDR3. The CDR3 reads CASSPTTGGYEKLFF. CDR3 bases: TGTGCCAGTAGTCCGACGACAGGGGGATATGAAAAACTGTTTTTT.

This rearrangement joins TRBV5-6 to TRBJ1-5; TRBD1 matches 7 bases. V shed 1 base, J shed 6 bases, and the junction held 7 bases outside the gene matches. The germline gives CDR1 SGHDT, CDR2 YYEEEE. This CDR3 is built from 15 residues. The CDR3: CASSLNGQVAQPQHF. CDR3 DNA sequence: TGTGCCAGCAGCTTGAACGGACAGGTGGCTCAGCCCCAGCATTTT.

The chain couples TRBV6-5 to TRBJ1-3, with D unresolved. The CDR3 has 14 amino acids. Germline assignment: CDR1 MNHEY and CDR2 SVGAGI. Deletions cut 5 bases from V and 0 bases from J, with 8 bases between. This chain's CDR3 is CASSLTSSGNTIYF. Written as DNA, the CDR3 is TGTGCCAGCAGTCTTACTAGCTCTGGAAACACCATATATTTT.

This clone was found once. The chain uses TRBV5-1 and TRBJ2-7; TRBD2 aligns across 13 bases. V was clipped by 4 bases and J by 2 bases; unmatched bases: 9. The CDR3 sequence is 17 residues long. Germline V gene lookup returns CDR1 SGHRS and CDR2 YFSETQ. CDR3 DNA: TGCGCCAGCAGCGAGACTAGCGGGAGGACCGTCCCCTACGAGCAGTACTTC. The encoded protein is CASSETSGRTVPYEQYF. The variable domain in full, with the rest retrieved from reference TRBV5-1 and TRBJ2-7, is KAGVTQTPRYLIKTRGQQVTLSCSPISGHRSVSWYQQTPGQGLQFLFEYFSETQRNKGNFPGRFSGRQFSNSRSEMNVSTLELGDSALYLCASSETSGRTVPYEQYFGPGTRLTVT.

The chain employs TRBV28 and TRBJ1-1, with a possible D match to TRBD1 (5 bases). V was pared by 7 bases and J by 5 bases, with 14 bases between. The CDR3 totals 13 residues. Per the germline V gene, CDR1 is MDHEN and CDR2 is SYDVKM. The CDR3 sequence: CASIVGGGTEAFF. The CDR3, as DNA: TGTGCCAGCATCGTCGGGGGGGGTACTGAAGCTTTCTTT.

The CDR3 DNA reads TGTGCCAGCAGTTCTGACCAGGGGGAAGGAAACACCATATATTTT. Residues: CASSSDQGEGNTIYF. The chain links TRBV28 to TRBJ1-3; 7 nucleotides agree with TRBD1. The CDR3 covers 15 residues. Germline CDR1 and CDR2: MDHEN and SYDVKM. V was pared by 4 bases and J by 4 bases, with 7 bases of the junction left unmatched.

The chain has TRBV30 and TRBJ1-3; TRBD1 might be the D (6 bases). The CDR3 runs to 14 residues. CDR1 is GTSNPN, CDR2 SVGIG, per germline (reference sequence). V shed 2 bases and J shed 11 bases, with 19 bases lying between them. In DNA form, the CDR3 reads TGTGCCTGGAGTACAGGGCCTGGAGGAGATGCCATATATTTT. Its protein is CAWSTGPGGDAIYF.

The chain links TRBV15 to TRBJ1-2; D not resolved. The CDR3 totals 14 residues. The germline V gene has CDR1 LNHNV and CDR2 YYDKDF (reference sequence). The ends were cut back, 0 bases at V and 2 bases at J, with 7 bases in the middle. The CDR3 sequence is CATSRDQANYGYTF. CDR3 bases: TGTGCCACCAGCAGAGATCAGGCGAACTATGGCTACACCTTC. The full variable domain, in which reference TRBV15 and TRBJ1-2 provide the parts outside the CDR3, is DAMVIQNPRYQVTQFGKPVTLSCSQTLNHNVMYWYQQKSSQAPKLLFHYYDKDFNNEADTPDNFQSRRPNTSFCFLDIRSPGLGDTAMYLCATSRDQANYGYTFGSGTRLTVV.

V gene TRBV19 combines with J gene TRBJ2-7, with 14 bases matching TRBD2. Germline V gene data show CDR1 as LNHDA and CDR2 as SQIVND (reference sequence). This CDR3 has 19 amino acids. Trimming took 6 bases from V and 0 from J; bases not matched to a gene: 13. The CDR3: CASSNRLAGGPPSSYEQYF. CDR3 in DNA: TGTGCCAGTAGCAACCGACTAGCGGGAGGGCCTCCTAGCTCCTACGAGCAGTACTTC.

V and J are TRBV6-4 and TRBJ2-1; perhaps TRBD2 as D (6 bases). This CDR3 has 15 residues. V gave up 4 bases and J gave up 5 bases, with 15 bases separating them. The germline CDR1 and CDR2 sequences are MRHNA and SNTAGT. Written as DNA, the CDR3 is TGTGCCAGCAGTGCGTGGAGCGGGTCGAACAATGAGCAGTTCTTC. The encoded protein is CASSAWSGSNNEQFF.

The chain combines TRBV7-6 with TRBJ2-1; no clear D gene. The CDR3 sequence is 17 residues long. The germline V gene encodes CDR1 SGHVS and CDR2 FNYEAQ. The ends were cut back, 1 base at V and 0 bases at J, with 13 bases in the middle. CDR3 region: CASSLESSAYSYNEQFF. As DNA, the CDR3 is TGTGCCAGCAGCTTAGAATCGTCTGCGTACTCCTACAATGAGCAGTTCTTC.

This chain joins TRBV5-1 and TRBJ1-1; D unclear. Germline V gene sequence: CDR1 SGHRS, CDR2 YFSETQ. This CDR3 region has 15 residues. The V end lost 4 bases, the J end lost 0 bases, and 13 bases lay between the germline ends. The chain's CDR3 is CASSTGRVMNTEAFF. Written as DNA, the CDR3 is TGCGCCAGCAGCACCGGGAGGGTCATGAACACTGAAGCTTTCTTT.

The rearrangement links TRBV5-1 to TRBJ2-1; 10 bases agree with TRBD2. The ends lost 5 bases at V and 8 bases at J; junction bases unmatched: 4. CDR1 and CDR2 (germline): SGHRS, YFSETQ. There are 13 residues in the CDR3. CDR3 in amino acids: CASRLAGYDEQFF. DNA of the CDR3: TGCGCCAGCAGACTAGCGGGATACGATGAGCAGTTCTTC.

The chain recombines TRBV19 with TRBJ2-7, with 8 bases matching TRBD1. The germline gives CDR1 LNHDA, CDR2 SQIVND (reference sequence). CDR3 length: 14 residues. J gave up 7 bases and V 1 base, and 6 bases lay outside the gene matches. In DNA, the CDR3 is TGTGCCAGTAGTATAGTGGCAGGGGGCCGAGAGCAGTACTTC. This sequence encodes CASSIVAGGREQYF.

The V call is TRBV24-1, the J call TRBJ2-1; 12 bases match TRBD2. V was clipped by 4 bases and J by 0 bases; unmatched bases: 9. CDR1 is KGHDR, CDR2 SFDVKD, per germline. This CDR3 has 19 amino acids. CDR3 sequence: CATSDSFGLAGSSYNEQFF. In DNA, the CDR3 is TGTGCCACCAGTGACTCCTTCGGACTAGCGGGAAGCTCCTACAATGAGCAGTTCTTC.

This sequence joins TRBV24-1 and TRBJ1-2, with 7 bases identical to TRBD1. The CDR3 has 16 amino acids. CDR1 and CDR2 from the germline V gene are KGHDR and SFDVKD. Losses at the gene ends were 3 bases for V and 3 bases for J; bases not matched to a gene: 9. The CDR3 protein is CATSDPTTGKDYGYTF. Written as DNA, the CDR3 is TGTGCCACCAGTGATCCAACGACAGGGAAGGACTATGGCTACACCTTC.

This clone showed up just a few times. This sequence joins TRBV19 and TRBJ1-2, with D unresolved. The CDR3 is 14 residues long. In germline, CDR1 is LNHDA, CDR2 SQIVND (reference sequence). Deletions cut 3 bases from V and 4 bases from J, with 12 bases between. The CDR3 DNA is TGTGCCAGTAGTATCATGGGCCACTTCTATGGCTACACCTTC. Translated, it gives CASSIMGHFYGYTF.

The chain couples TRBV4-1 to TRBJ1-1; a possible D gene is TRBD1 (6 bases). Between the trimmed V and J ends, which lost 4 bases and 2 bases, there was a span of 11 bases. The germline gives CDR1 MGHRA, CDR2 YSYEKL. The CDR3 totals 14 residues. The CDR3 DNA is TGCGCCAGCAGCCCAATAGGGGGAAACACTGAAGCTTTCTTT. This gives the protein CASSPIGGNTEAFF.